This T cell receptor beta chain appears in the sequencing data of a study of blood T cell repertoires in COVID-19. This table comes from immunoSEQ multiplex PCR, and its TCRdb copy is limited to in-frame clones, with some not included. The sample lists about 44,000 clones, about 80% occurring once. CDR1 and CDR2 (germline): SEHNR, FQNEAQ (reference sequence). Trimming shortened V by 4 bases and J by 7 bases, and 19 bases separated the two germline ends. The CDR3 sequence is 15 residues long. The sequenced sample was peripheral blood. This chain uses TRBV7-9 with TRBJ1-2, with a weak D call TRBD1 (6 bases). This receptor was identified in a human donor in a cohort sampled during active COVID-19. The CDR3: CASSSQQGYGAGYTF. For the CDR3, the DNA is TGTGCCAGCAGCTCGCAACAGGGCTATGGCGCTGGCTACACCTTC. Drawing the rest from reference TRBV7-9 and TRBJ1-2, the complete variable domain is DTGVSQNPRHKITKRGQNVTFRCDPISEHNRLYWYRQTLGQGPEFLTYFQNEAQLEKSRLLSDRFSAERPKGSFSTLEIQRTEQGDSAMYLCASSSQQGYGAGYTFGSGTRLTVV.